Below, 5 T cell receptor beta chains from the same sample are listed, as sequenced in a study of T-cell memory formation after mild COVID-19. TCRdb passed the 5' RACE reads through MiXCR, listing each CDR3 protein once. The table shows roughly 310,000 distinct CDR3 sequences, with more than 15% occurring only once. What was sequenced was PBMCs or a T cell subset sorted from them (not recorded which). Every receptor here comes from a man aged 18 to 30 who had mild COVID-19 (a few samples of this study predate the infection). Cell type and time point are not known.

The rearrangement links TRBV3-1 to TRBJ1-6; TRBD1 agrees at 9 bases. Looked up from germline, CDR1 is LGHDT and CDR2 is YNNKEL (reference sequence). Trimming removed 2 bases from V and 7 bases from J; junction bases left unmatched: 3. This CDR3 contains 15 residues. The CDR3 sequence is CASSQPGQGNSPLHF. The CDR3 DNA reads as TGTGCCAGCAGCCAACCGGGACAGGGAAATTCACCCCTCCACTTT.

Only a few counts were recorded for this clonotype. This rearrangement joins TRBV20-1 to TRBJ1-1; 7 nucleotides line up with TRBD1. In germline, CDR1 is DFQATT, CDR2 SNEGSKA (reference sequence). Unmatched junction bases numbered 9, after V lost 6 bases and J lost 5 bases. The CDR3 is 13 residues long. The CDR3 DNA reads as TGCAGTGCGAGAAGGGGGCTGGGAACTGAAGCTTTCTTT. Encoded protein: CSARRGLGTEAFF.

CDR3 nucleotides: TGCGCCAGCAGTTTGGGGGAAAGAGAGACCCAGTACTTC. This codes for CASSLGERETQYF. V and J are TRBV4-1 and TRBJ2-5; perhaps D is TRBD1 or TRBD2 (5 bases each). This CDR3 comprises 13 residues. The germline CDR1 and CDR2 sequences are MGHRA and YSYEKL. V lost 6 bases and J 4 bases, leaving 12 bases between the germline ends.

The CDR3 protein is CASSLRGLTYEQYF. CDR3 bases: TGCGCCAGCAGCTTAAGGGGGTTGACCTACGAGCAGTACTTC. The chain employs TRBV5-1 and TRBJ2-7, with a weak D call TRBD1 (6 bases). V was clipped by 2 bases and J by 2 bases, with 11 bases between them. From germline, CDR1 is SGHRS and CDR2 YFSETQ. This CDR3 has 14 amino acids.

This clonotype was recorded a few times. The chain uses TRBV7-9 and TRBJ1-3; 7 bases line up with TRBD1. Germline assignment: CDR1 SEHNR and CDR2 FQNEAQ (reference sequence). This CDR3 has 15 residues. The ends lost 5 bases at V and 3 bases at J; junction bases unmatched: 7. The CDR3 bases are TGTGCCAGCAGCGAAAGCACAGGGGTTGGAAACACCATATATTTT. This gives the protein CASSESTGVGNTIYF.